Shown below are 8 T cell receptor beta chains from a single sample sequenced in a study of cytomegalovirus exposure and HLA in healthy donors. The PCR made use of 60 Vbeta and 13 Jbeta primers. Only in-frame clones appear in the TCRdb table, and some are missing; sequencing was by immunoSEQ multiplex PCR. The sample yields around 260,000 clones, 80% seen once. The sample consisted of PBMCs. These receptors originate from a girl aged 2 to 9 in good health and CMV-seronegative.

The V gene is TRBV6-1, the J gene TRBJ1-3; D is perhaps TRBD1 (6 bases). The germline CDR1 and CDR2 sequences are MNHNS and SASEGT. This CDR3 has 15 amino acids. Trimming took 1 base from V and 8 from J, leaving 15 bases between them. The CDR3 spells CASSEGRGGLDTIYF. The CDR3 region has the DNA TGTGCCAGCAGTGAAGGAAGGGGGGGCTTAGACACCATATATTTT.

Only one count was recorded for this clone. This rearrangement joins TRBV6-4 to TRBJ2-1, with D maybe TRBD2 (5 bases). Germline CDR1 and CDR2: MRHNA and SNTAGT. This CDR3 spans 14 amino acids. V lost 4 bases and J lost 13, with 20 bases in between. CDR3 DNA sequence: TGTGCCAGCAGTGCACATGTTTTCGAGGGTTTCCAGTTCTTC. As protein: CASSAHVFEGFQFF.

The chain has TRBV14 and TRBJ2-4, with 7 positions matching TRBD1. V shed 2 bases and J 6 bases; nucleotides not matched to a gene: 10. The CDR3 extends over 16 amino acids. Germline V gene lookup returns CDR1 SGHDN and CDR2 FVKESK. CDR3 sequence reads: CASSQYPTGERNIQYF. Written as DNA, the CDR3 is TGTGCCAGCAGCCAATACCCTACAGGGGAGCGAAACATTCAGTACTTC.

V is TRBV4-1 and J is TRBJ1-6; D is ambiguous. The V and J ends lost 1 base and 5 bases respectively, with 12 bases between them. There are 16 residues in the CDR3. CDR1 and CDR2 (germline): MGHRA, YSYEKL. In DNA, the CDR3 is TGCGCCAGCAGCCAAGGCTCCGGGAGAGATAATTCACCCCTCCACTTT. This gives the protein CASSQGSGRDNSPLHF.

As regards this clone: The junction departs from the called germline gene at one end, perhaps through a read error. The CDR3, as DNA: TGTGCCAGCAGCCAAACTTTTAGCGGGGGGCAAGAGACCCAGTACTTC. It specifies CASSQTFSGGQETQYF. This rearrangement joins TRBV4-1 to TRBJ2-5; 10 bases are a match to TRBD2. The CDR3 contains 16 residues. Germline values: CDR1 MGHRA, CDR2 YSYEKL.

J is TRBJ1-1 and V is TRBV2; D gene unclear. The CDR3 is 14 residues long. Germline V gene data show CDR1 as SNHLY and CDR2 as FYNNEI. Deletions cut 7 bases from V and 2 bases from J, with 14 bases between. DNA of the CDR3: TGTGCCAGCACCGGGAGATGGGGAAACACTGAAGCTTTCTTT. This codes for CASTGRWGNTEAFF.

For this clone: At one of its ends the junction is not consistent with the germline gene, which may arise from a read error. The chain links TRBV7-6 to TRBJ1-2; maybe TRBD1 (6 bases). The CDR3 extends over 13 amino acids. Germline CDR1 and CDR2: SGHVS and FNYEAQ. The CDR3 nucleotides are TGTGCCACCAGCACAGGGCCGAAGGATGGCTACACCTTC. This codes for CATSTGPKDGYTF. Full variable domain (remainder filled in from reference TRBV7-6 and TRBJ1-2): GAGVSQSPRYKVTKRGQDVALRCDPISGHVSLYWYRQALGQGPEFLTYFNYEAQQDKSGLPNDRFSAERPEGSISTLTIQRTEQRDSAMYRCATSTGPKDGYTFGSGTRLTVV.

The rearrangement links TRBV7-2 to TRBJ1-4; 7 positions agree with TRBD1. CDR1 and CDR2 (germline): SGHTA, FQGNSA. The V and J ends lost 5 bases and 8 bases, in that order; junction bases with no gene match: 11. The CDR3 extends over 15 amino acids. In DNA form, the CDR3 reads TGTGCCAGCAGCATACAGGGGTCAGGAGGAGAAAAACTGTTTTTT. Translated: CASSIQGSGGEKLFF. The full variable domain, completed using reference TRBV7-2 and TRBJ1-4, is GAGVSQSPSNKVTEKGKDVELRCDPISGHTALYWYRQSLGQGLEFLIYFQGNSAPDKSGLPSDRFSAERTGGSVSTLTIQRTQQEDSAVYLCASSIQGSGGEKLFFGSGTQLSVL.